This entry lists 10 T cell receptor beta chains sequenced from one sample in a study of glioma-infiltrating T cells after dendritic cell vaccination. This sample's time point: after dendritic cell vaccination, including at tumor progression/relapse. TCRdb's copy holds only in-frame clones and misses some; the assay was immunoSEQ multiplex PCR. The repertoire consists of tens of thousands of clones, with 81% occurring once and the leading ten covering approximately 2%. The sample here was blood, taken after dendritic cell vaccination. These receptor sequences come from a human donor with glioblastoma.

V gene TRBV6-5 combines with J gene TRBJ2-5; TRBD2 matches at 9 bases. Per the germline V gene, CDR1 is MNHEY and CDR2 is SVGAGI. Germline trimming cut 0 bases from V and 4 bases from J; bases unmatched to any gene: 3. The CDR3 has 15 residues. Here the CDR3 DNA reads TGTGCCAGCAGTTACTCGCGGGGGGGCGGAGAGACCCAGTACTTC. Its translation is CASSYSRGGGETQYF.

The rearrangement joins TRBV2 to TRBJ2-7; 9 bases line up with TRBD2. CDR1 and CDR2 from the germline V gene are SNHLY and FYNNEI. This CDR3 has 16 amino acids. Germline trimming cut 2 bases from V and 2 bases from J; bases unmatched to any gene: 7. The CDR3, as DNA: TGTGCCAGCAGTGAAAAGGCGGGGGGGCTAGCCTACGAGCAGTACTTC. It specifies CASSEKAGGLAYEQYF. Combining the CDR3 with reference TRBV2 and TRBJ2-7 gives the whole variable domain EPEVTQTPSHQVTQMGQEVILRCVPISNHLYFYWYRQILGQKVEFLVSFYNNEISEKSEIFDDQFSVERPDGSNFTLKIRSTKLEDSAMYFCASSEKAGGLAYEQYFGPGTRLTVT.

This chain connects TRBV5-1 to TRBJ1-4; 7 positions agree with TRBD1. The germline V gene has CDR1 SGHRS and CDR2 YFSETQ. J lost 6 bases, V lost 7 bases, and 12 bases had no gene match. This CDR3 is built from 15 residues. The CDR3 here is CASAPQGGVYEKLFF. CDR3 bases: TGCGCCAGCGCCCCGCAAGGGGGCGTCTATGAAAAACTGTTTTTT.

The table lists this clone with a count of one. The chain employs TRBV7-9 and TRBJ1-1; weak D call: TRBD1 (5 bases). The germline V gene has CDR1 SEHNR and CDR2 FQNEAQ (reference sequence). The V end lost 3 bases, the J end lost 4 bases, and 15 bases lay between the germline ends. This CDR3 is 15 amino acids long. CDR3 in DNA: TGTGCCAGCAGCTTCATTACGGGGGGTGGCACTGAAGCTTTCTTT. Translating gives CASSFITGGGTEAFF. The complete variable domain, with remaining parts taken from reference TRBV7-9 and TRBJ1-1, reads DTGVSQNPRHKITKRGQNVTFRCDPISEHNRLYWYRQTLGQGPEFLTYFQNEAQLEKSRLLSDRFSAERPKGSFSTLEIQRTEQGDSAMYLCASSFITGGGTEAFFGQGTRLTVV.

This chain uses TRBV6-5 with TRBJ1-1, with D perhaps matching TRBD1 (5 bases). CDR1 and CDR2 from the germline V gene are MNHEY and SVGAGI. V was cut by 4 bases and J by 3 bases, with 9 bases left in between. CDR3 length: 13 residues. The CDR3 loop is CASSFREDTEAFF. The CDR3 DNA reads as TGTGCCAGCAGTTTCAGGGAGGACACTGAAGCTTTCTTT.

This rearrangement joins TRBV25-1 to TRBJ1-1; D unclear. CDR3 size: 17 residues. Trimming took off 0 bases at V and 4 bases at J, with 18 bases between the two ends. In germline, CDR1 is MGHDK, CDR2 SYGVNS. The CDR3 spells CASSEYDYPGRSTEAFF. The CDR3 nucleotides read TGTGCCAGCAGTGAATATGACTACCCGGGCAGATCCACTGAAGCTTTCTTT.

V usage is TRBV19 and J usage is TRBJ2-7; TRBD1 matches 10 bases. The CDR3 totals 16 residues. The germline V gene has CDR1 LNHDA and CDR2 SQIVND (reference sequence). Losses at the gene ends were 5 bases for V and 2 bases for J; bases not matched to a gene: 9. The CDR3 here is CASSVRDRGSPYEQYF. In DNA form, the CDR3 reads TGTGCCAGTAGTGTCCGGGACAGGGGATCTCCCTACGAGCAGTACTTC.

The chain is built from TRBV9 and TRBJ1-1; 10 bases line up with TRBD1. V dropped 4 bases and J dropped 0; count of bases not matched to a gene: 9. Germline V lookup: CDR1 SGDLS, CDR2 YYNGEE. This CDR3 has 17 residues. The CDR3: CASSLGQGGAMNTEAFF. DNA of the CDR3: TGTGCCAGCAGCTTAGGACAGGGGGGAGCTATGAACACTGAAGCTTTCTTT. Variable domain in full (rest from reference TRBV9 and TRBJ1-1): DSGVTQTPKHLITATGQRVTLRCSPRSGDLSVYWYQQSLDQGLQFLIQYYNGEERAKGNILERFSAQQFPDLHSELNLSSLELGDSALYFCASSLGQGGAMNTEAFFGQGTRLTVV.

This chain joins TRBV9 and TRBJ1-2; D unclear. Germline V gene data show CDR1 as SGDLS and CDR2 as YYNGEE. V was cut by 3 bases and J by 4 bases, with 10 bases left in between. The CDR3 is 13 amino acids. This CDR3 reads CASSANVGYGYTF. Here the CDR3 DNA reads TGTGCCAGCAGCGCGAACGTCGGCTATGGCTACACCTTC.

This clone came up a few times. The chain couples TRBV2 to TRBJ1-5; possibly TRBD1 for D (6 bases). This CDR3 contains 16 residues. CDR1 and CDR2 from the germline V gene are SNHLY and FYNNEI. Trimming stripped 2 bases from V and 4 bases from J, with 15 bases between. DNA for the CDR3: TGTGCCAGCAGTGAATCGGGACAAGGGGTTAATCAGCCCCAGCATTTT. Translated, it gives CASSESGQGVNQPQHF.